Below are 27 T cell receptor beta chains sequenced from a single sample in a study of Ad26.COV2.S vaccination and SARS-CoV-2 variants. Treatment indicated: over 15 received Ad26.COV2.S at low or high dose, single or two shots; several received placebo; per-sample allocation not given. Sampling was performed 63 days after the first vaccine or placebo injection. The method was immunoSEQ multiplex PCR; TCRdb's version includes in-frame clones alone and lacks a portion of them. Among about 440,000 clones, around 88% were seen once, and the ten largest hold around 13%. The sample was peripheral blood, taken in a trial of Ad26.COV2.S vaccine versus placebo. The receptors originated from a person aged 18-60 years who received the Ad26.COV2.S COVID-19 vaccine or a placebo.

This CDR3 reads CASSPRGIGETQYF. CDR3 DNA: TGTGCCAGCAGCCCCAGGGGAATCGGAGAGACCCAGTACTTC. This chain joins TRBV7-3 and TRBJ2-5; a weak D match, TRBD1 (6 bases). CDR3 size: 14 residues. V gave up 5 bases and J gave up 4 bases, with 14 bases separating them. Germline V CDR1 and CDR2: SGHTA, FQGTGA.

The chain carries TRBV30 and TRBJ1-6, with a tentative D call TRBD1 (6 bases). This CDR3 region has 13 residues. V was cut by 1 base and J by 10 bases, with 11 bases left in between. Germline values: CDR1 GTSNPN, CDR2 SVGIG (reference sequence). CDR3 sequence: CAWSDRQVSPLHF. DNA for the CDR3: TGTGCCTGGAGTGACAGACAGGTCTCACCCCTCCACTTT. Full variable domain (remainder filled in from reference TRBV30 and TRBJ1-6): SQTIHQWPATLVQPVGSPLSLECTVEGTSNPNLYWYRQAAGRGLQLLFYSVGIGQISSEVPQNLSASRPQDRQFILSSKKLLLSDSGFYLCAWSDRQVSPLHFGNGTRLTVT.

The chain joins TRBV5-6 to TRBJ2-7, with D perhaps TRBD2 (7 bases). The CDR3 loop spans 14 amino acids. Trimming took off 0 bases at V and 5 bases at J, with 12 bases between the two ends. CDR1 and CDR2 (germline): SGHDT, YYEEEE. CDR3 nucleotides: TGTGCCAGCAGCTTGGAGGGGGGGCGCGACGAGCAGTACTTC. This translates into CASSLEGGRDEQYF.

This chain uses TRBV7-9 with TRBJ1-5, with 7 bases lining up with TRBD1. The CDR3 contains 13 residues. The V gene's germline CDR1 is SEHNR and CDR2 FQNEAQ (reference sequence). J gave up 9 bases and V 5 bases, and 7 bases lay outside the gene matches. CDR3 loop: CASSRTGSTPQHF. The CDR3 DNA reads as TGTGCCAGCAGCCGGACAGGCTCAACGCCCCAGCATTTT.

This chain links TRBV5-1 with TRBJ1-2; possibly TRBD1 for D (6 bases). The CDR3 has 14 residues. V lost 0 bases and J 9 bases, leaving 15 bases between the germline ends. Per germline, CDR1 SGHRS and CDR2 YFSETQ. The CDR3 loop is CASSLAPGALSYTF. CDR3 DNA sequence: TGCGCCAGCAGCTTGGCCCCGGGGGCTTTGAGCTACACCTTC.

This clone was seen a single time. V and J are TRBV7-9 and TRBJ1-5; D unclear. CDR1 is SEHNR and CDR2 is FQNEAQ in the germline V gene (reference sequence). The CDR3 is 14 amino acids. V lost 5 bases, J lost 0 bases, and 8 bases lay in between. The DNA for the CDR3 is TGTGCCAGCAGCGCAGGAAGTAGCAATCAGCCCCAGCATTTT. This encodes CASSAGSSNQPQHF. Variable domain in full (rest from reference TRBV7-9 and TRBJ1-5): DTGVSQNPRHKITKRGQNVTFRCDPISEHNRLYWYRQTLGQGPEFLTYFQNEAQLEKSRLLSDRFSAERPKGSFSTLEIQRTEQGDSAMYLCASSAGSSNQPQHFGDGTRLSIL.

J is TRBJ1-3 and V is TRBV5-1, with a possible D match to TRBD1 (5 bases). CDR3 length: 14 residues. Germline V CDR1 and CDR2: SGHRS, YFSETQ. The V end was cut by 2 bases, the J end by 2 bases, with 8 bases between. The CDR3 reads CASSLEGPGNTIYF. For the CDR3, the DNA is TGCGCCAGCAGCTTAGAGGGACCTGGAAACACCATATATTTT. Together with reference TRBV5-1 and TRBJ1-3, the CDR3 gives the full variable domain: KAGVTQTPRYLIKTRGQQVTLSCSPISGHRSVSWYQQTPGQGLQFLFEYFSETQRNKGNFPGRFSGRQFSNSRSEMNVSTLELGDSALYLCASSLEGPGNTIYFGEGSWLTVV.

The CDR3 DNA is TGTGCCAGCAGCCCCCCGGGGGGTGAAAAACTGTTTTTT. Translated, it gives CASSPPGGEKLFF. The chain has TRBV7-2 and TRBJ1-4, with D possibly TRBD1 on 5 matching bases. The CDR3 is 13 residues long. Germline V CDR1 and CDR2: SGHTA, FQGNSA. V was clipped by 5 bases and J by 7 bases, with 11 bases between them. Supplemented by reference TRBV7-2 and TRBJ1-4, the full variable domain reads GAGVSQSPSNKVTEKGKDVELRCDPISGHTALYWYRQSLGQGLEFLIYFQGNSAPDKSGLPSDRFSAERTGGSVSTLTIQRTQQEDSAVYLCASSPPGGEKLFFGSGTQLSVL.

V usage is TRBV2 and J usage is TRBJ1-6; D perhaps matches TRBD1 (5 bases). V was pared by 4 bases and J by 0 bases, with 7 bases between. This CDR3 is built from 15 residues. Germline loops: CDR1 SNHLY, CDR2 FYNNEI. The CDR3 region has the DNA TGTGCCAGCAGTGGTGGGGGCTCCTATAATTCACCCCTCCACTTT. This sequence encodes CASSGGGSYNSPLHF.

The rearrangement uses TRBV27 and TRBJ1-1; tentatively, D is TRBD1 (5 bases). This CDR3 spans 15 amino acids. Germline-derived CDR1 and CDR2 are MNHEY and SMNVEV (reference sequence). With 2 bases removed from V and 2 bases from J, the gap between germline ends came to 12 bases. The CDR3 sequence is CASSLQGGYNTEAFF. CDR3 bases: TGTGCCAGCAGTTTACAGGGCGGATACAACACTGAAGCTTTCTTT.

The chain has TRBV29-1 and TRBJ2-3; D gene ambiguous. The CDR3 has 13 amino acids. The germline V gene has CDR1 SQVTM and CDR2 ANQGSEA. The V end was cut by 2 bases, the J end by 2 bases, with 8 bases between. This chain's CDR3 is CSVEFQSTDTQYF. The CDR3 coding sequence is TGCAGCGTTGAATTTCAGTCCACAGATACGCAGTATTTT.

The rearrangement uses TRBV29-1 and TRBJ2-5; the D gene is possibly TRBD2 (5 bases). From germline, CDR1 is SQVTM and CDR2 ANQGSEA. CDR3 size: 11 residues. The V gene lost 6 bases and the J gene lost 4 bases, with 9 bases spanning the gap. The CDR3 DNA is TGCAGCGTCCTAGCTCCAGAGACCCAGTACTTC. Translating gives CSVLAPETQYF.

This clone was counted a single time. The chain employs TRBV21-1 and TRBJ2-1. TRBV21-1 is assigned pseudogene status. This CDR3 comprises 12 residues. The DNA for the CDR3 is TGTGCCAGCAGCAGATGGTGTCCTGAGCAGTTCTTC. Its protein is CASSRWCPEQFF.

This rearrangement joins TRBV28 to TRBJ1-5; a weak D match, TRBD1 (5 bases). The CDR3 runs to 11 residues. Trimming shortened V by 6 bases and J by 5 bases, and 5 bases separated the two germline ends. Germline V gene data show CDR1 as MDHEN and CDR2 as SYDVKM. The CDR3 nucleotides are TGTGCCAGCAGGGGGGATCAGCCCCAGCATTTT. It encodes CASRGDQPQHF.

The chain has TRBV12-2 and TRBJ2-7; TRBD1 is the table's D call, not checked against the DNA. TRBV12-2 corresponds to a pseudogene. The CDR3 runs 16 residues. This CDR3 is CASRPKPPQAPYEQYF. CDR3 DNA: TGTGCAAGTCGCCCGAAGCCCCCCCAGGCACCCTACGAGCAGTACTTC.

The CDR3 sequence: CASSLRTREEAFF. The CDR3, as DNA: TGTGCCAGCAGCTTGAGGACCCGCGAGGAAGCTTTCTTT. This rearrangement joins TRBV7-8 to TRBJ1-1; D ambiguous. The CDR3 length is 13 residues. Trimming pared 3 bases from V and 8 bases from J, leaving 13 bases between. CDR1 SGHVS and CDR2 FQNEAQ come from the germline V gene.

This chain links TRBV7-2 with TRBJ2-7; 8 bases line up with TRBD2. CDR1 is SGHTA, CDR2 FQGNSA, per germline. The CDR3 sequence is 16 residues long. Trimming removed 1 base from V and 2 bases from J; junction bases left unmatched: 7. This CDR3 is CASSLGEGGGTYEQYF. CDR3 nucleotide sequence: TGTGCCAGCAGCTTAGGCGAGGGCGGGGGGACCTACGAGCAGTACTTC.

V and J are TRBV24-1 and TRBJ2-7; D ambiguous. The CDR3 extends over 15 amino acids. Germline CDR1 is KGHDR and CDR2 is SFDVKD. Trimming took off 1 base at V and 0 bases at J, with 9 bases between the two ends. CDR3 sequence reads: CATSDFNGYSYEQYF. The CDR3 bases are TGTGCCACCAGTGATTTTAACGGATACTCCTACGAGCAGTACTTC.

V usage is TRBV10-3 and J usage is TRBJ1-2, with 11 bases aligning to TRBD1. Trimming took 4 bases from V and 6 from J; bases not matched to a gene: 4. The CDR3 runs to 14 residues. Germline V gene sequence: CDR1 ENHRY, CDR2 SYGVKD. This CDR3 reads CAISGGTGGNGYTF. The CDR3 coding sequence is TGTGCCATCAGTGGCGGGACAGGGGGTAATGGCTACACCTTC.

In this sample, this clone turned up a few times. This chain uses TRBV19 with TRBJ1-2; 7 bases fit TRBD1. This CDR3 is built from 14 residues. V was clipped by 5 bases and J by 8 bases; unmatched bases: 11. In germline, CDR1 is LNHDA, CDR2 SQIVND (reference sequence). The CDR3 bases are TGTGCCAGTAGTTCCAACAGGGGAGGGAAGGGCTACACCTTC. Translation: CASSSNRGGKGYTF.

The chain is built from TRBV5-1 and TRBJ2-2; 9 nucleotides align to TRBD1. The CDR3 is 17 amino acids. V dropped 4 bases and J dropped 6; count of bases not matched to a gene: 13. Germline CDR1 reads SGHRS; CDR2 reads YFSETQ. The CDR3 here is CASSPLPGQGRAGELFF. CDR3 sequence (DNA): TGCGCCAGCAGCCCCCTCCCGGGACAGGGACGGGCCGGGGAGCTGTTTTTT.

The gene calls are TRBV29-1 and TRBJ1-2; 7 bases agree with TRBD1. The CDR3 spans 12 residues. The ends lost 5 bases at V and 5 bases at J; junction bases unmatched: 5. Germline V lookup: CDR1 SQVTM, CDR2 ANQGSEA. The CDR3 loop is CSVRPQGYGYTF. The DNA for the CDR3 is TGCAGCGTTCGACCACAGGGGTATGGCTACACCTTC.

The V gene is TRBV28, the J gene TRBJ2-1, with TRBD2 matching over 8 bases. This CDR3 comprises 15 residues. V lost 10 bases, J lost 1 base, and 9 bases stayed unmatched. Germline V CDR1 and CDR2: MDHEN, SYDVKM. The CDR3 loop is CATTSGSDSYNEQFF. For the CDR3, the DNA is TGTGCCACCACAAGCGGGAGTGATTCCTACAATGAGCAGTTCTTC.

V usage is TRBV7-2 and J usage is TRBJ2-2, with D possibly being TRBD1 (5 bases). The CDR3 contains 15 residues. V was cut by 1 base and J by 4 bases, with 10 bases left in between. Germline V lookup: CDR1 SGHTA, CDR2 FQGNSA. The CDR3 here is CASSLEGLGTGELFF. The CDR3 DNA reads TGTGCCAGCAGCTTAGAGGGGTTGGGCACCGGGGAGCTGTTTTTT.

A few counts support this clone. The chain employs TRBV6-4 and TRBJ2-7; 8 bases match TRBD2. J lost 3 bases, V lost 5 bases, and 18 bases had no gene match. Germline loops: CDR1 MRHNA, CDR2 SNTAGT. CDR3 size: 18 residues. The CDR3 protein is CASSYCPASGSGDYEQYF. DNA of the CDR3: TGTGCCAGCAGTTATTGCCCCGCGAGCGGGAGCGGGGACTACGAGCAGTACTTC.

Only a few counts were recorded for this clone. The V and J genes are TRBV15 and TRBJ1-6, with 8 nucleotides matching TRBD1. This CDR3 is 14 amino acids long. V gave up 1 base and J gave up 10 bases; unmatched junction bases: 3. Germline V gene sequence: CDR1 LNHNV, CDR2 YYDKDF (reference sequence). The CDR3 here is CATSRGDRRSPLHF. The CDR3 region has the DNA TGTGCCACCAGCAGAGGGGACAGGAGGTCACCCCTCCACTTT. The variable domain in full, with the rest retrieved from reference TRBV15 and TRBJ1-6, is DAMVIQNPRYQVTQFGKPVTLSCSQTLNHNVMYWYQQKSSQAPKLLFHYYDKDFNNEADTPDNFQSRRPNTSFCFLDIRSPGLGDTAMYLCATSRGDRRSPLHFGNGTRLTVT.

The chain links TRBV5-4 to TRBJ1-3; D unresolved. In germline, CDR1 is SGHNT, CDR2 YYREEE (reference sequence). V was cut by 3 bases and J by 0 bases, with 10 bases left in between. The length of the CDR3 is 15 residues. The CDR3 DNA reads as TGTGCCAGCAGCTGGAAAGGAGGCTCTGGAAACACCATATATTTT. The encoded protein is CASSWKGGSGNTIYF.